What follows describes a single TCR beta chain. This clonotype is classified as large (0.1 to 1%). Which antigen it targets is not known. No base-level quality is on record; no much larger clone is a single base apart. TCR repertoires were profiled from CD4+ T cells obtained by bronchoalveolar lavage. This record belongs to a study of lung T cells in sarcoidosis with Löfgren's syndrome (dated by TCRdb to between 2016 and 2019). Some background on the complete study: Sarcoidosis was characterized as a granulomatous disease that is mostly pulmonary, in which CD4+ T cells accumulate in bronchoalveolar lavage fluid. The repertoire analyses centered on Lofgren's syndrome patients. The research as a whole found: The study only suggested recognition of a sarcoidosis-associated antigen, and the antigen remained putative and unidentified.

The sample was run on an Illumina MiSeq. In TCRdb, the public reads were trimmed at Q25 with fastp and aligned with MiXCR, with productive beta chains retained. Each CDR3 protein gets just one entry, which takes the most common genes and DNA from the rows behind it. This sample gives about 400 distinct CDR3 sequences in total; around a quarter of them show up just once. 15% to 19% of the sample belongs to the ten largest clones. The sample was CD4+ T cells from bronchoalveolar lavage. The sequence derives from a human donor with sarcoidosis (Löfgren's syndrome or another form), or a control subject (not recorded which).

At the DNA level, the sequence is TGCGCCAGCAGCTTGGGGACAGACGGACTGAACACTGAAGCTTTCTTT. This translates into CASSLGTDGLNTEAFF. The V and J genes are TRBV5-1 and TRBJ1-1, with a weak D call of TRBD1 (6 bases match). The CDR3 goes from the cysteine to the phenylalanine over 16 residues. Of the read, only the CDR3 DNA is kept; its 48 bases are in frame from base 1. Trimming costs V 0 bases and J 0 bases, and their ends lie 12 bases apart. Looking up the germline V gene yields CDR1 SGHRS and CDR2 YFSETQ.